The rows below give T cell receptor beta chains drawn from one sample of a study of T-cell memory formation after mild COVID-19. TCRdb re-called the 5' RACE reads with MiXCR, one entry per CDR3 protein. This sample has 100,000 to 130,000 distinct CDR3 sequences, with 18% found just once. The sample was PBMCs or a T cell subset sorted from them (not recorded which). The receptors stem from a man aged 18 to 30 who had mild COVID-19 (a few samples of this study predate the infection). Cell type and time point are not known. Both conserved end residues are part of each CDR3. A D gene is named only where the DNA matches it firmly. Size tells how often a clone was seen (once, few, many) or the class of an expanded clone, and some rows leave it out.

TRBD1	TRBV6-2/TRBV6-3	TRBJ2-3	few	TGTGCCAGCAGACCCAGGGGGCGGAGCACAGATACGCAGTATTTT	CASRPRGRSTDTQYF
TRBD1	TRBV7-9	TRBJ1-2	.	TGTGCCAGCAGCTTAGCAGGGGGCAATGGCTACACCTTC	CASSLAGGNGYTF
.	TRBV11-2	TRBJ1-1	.	TGTGCCAGCAGCCCCCCCGCTCCCGGAGCTTTCTTT	CASSPPAPGAFF
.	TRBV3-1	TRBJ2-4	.	TGTGCCAGCAGCCACCTGGCTGGCAAAAACATTCAGTACTTC	CASSHLAGKNIQYF
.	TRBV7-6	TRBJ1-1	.	TGTGCCAGCAGCTCTAATTCCAACACTGAAGCTTTCTTT	CASSSNSNTEAFF
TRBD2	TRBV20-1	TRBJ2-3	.	TGCAGTGCTAGAGTCGTGGAGCGGGGGACTGGAGATACGCAGTATTTT	CSARVVERGTGDTQYF
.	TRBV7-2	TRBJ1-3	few	TGTGCCAGCAGCTTAGATGCCAGAAACACCATATATTTT	CASSLDARNTIYF
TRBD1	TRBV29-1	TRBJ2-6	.	TGCAGCGAGGGACAGATCTCTGGGGCCAACGTCCTGACTTTC	CSEGQISGANVLTF
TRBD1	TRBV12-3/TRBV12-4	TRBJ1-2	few	TGTGCCAGCAGTTTAGGGGACAGGGCTGGCTACACCTTC	CASSLGDRAGYTF
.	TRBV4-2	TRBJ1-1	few	TGTGCCAGCAGCCCATTCAAGGGGTTAGAGGACACTGAAGCTTTCTTT	CASSPFKGLEDTEAFF
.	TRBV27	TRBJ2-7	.	TGTGCCAGCAGCCCGCAGGAGGGTGCAATCTACGAGCAGTACTTC	CASSPQEGAIYEQYF
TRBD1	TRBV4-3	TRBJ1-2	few	TGCGCCAGCAGCCTAACCGGGACAGGGGTTGGCTACACCTTC	CASSLTGTGVGYTF